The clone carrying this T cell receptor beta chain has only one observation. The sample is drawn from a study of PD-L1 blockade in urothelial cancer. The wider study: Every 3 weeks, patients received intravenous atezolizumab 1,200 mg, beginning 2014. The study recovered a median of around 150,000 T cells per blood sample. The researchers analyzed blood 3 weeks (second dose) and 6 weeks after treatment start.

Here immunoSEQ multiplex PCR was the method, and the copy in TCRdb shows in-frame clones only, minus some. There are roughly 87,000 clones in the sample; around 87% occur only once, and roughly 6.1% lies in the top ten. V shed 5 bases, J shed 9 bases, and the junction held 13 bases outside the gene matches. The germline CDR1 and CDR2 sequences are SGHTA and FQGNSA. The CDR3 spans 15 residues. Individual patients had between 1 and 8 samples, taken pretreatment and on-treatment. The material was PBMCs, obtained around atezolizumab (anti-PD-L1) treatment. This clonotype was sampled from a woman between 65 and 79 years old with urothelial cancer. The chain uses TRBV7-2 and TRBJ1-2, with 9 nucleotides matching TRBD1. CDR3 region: CASSPTGTGISSYTF. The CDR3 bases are TGTGCCAGCAGCCCGACCGGGACAGGGATATCGAGCTACACCTTC.